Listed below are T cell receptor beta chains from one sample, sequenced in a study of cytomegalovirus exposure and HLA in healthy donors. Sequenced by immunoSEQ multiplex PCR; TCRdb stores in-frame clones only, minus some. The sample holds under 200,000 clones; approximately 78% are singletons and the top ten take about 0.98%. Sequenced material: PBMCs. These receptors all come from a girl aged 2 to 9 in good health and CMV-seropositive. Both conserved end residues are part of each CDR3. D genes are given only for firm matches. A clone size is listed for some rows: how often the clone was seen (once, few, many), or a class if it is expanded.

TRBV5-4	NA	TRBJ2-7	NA	CASSSGGGGYEQYF	TGTGCCAGCAGTTCCGGTGGGGGCGGGTACGAGCAGTACTTC
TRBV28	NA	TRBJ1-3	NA	CAISKGGASGNTIYF	TGTGCCATCTCTAAGGGGGGGGCATCTGGAAACACCATATATTTT
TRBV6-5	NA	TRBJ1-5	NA	CASSSGLNQPQHF	TGTGCCAGCAGTTCCGGACTCAATCAGCCCCAGCATTTT
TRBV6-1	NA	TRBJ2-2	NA	CASRLWTDGELFF	TGTGCCAGCAGGTTATGGACAGACGGGGAGCTGTTTTTT
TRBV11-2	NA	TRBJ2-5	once	CASSSNSRARGRETQYF	TGTGCCAGCAGCTCGAATTCTCGGGCTAGGGGTAGGGAGACCCAGTACTTC
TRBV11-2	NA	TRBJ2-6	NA	CASSPGQAGGSGANVLTF	TGTGCCAGCAGCCCCGGACAGGCGGGGGGCTCTGGGGCCAACGTCCTGACTTTC
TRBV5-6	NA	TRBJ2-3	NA	CASSLGRADTQYF	TGTGCCAGCAGCTTGGGCAGGGCGGATACGCAGTATTTT
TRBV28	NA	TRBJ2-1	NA	CASSLLASDEQFF	TGTGCCAGCAGTTTACTGGCTTCCGATGAGCAGTTCTTC
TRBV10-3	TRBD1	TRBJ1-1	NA	CAISENRGPMNTEAFF	TGTGCCATCAGTGAGAACAGGGGGCCTATGAACACTGAAGCTTTCTTT
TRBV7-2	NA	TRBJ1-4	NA	CASSAWASTEKLFF	TGTGCCAGCAGCGCTTGGGCCTCGACCGAAAAACTGTTTTTT
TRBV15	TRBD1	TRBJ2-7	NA	CATQRDRGAYEQYF	TGTGCCACACAAAGGGACAGGGGGGCCTACGAGCAGTACTTC
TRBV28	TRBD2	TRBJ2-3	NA	CASSLKGTGTSGTDTQYF	TGTGCCAGCAGTTTAAAGGGAACCGGGACTAGCGGGACAGATACGCAGTATTTT
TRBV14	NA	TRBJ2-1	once	CASSLPGLANEQFF	TGTGCCAGCAGCCTCCCGGGACTCGCCAATGAGCAGTTCTTC
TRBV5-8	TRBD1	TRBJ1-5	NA	CASSRMEGANQPQHF	TGTGCCAGCAGCCGAATGGAGGGGGCCAATCAGCCCCAGCATTTT
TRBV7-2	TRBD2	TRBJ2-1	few	CASSTPWGGEQFF	TGTGCCAGCAGCACCCCATGGGGGGGTGAGCAGTTCTTC
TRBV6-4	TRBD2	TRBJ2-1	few	CASSEGTSGGSYNEQFF	TGTGCCAGCAGTGAGGGGACTAGCGGGGGCTCCTACAATGAGCAGTTCTTC
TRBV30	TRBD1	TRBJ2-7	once	CAWNAPGQGNYEQYF	TGTGCCTGGAATGCCCCAGGACAGGGGAACTACGAGCAGTACTTC
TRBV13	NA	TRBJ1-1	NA	CASSLGLGGTEAFF	TGTGCCAGCAGCTTAGGGTTGGGGGGCACTGAAGCTTTCTTT
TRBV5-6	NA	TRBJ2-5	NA	CASSLEWGEETQYF	TGTGCCAGCAGCTTGGAGTGGGGGGAAGAGACCCAGTACTTC
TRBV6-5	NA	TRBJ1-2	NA	CASSYSRTPTNYGYTF	TGTGCCAGCAGTTACTCAAGGACACCTACTAACTATGGCTACACCTTC
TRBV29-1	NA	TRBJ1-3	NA	CSVREGLGGNTIYF	TGCAGCGTAAGGGAGGGATTGGGGGGAAACACCATATATTTT
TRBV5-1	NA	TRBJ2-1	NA	CASSPTDTYNEQFF	TGCGCCAGCAGCCCTACAGATACCTACAATGAGCAGTTCTTC
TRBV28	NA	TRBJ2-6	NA	CASSPGGSGANVLTF	TGTGCCAGCAGTCCAGGAGGCTCTGGGGCCAACGTCCTGACTTTC
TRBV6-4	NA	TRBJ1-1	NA	CASSVIQGRTEAFF	TGTGCCAGCAGTGTAATCCAGGGCCGCACTGAAGCTTTCTTT
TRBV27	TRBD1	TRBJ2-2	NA	CASSLFRGTGELFF	TGTGCCAGCAGTTTATTCAGGGGGACCGGGGAGCTGTTTTTT
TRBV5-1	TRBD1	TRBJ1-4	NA	CASSIRTGSNEKLFF	TGCGCCAGCAGCATTCGGACAGGGTCTAATGAAAAACTGTTTTTT
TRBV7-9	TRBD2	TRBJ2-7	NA	CASSRSTSGSYEQYF	TGTGCCAGCAGCCGATCGACTAGCGGCTCCTACGAGCAGTACTTC
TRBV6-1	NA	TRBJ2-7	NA	CASTVTGNYEQYF	TGTGCCAGCACTGTCACAGGGAACTACGAGCAGTACTTC